This TCR beta chain was sequenced during a study of Graves' ophthalmopathy and Graves' hyperthyroidism. Study-level findings and limits: Most expanded clonotypes in thyroid above 0.001 frequency also showed up in blood.

Germline CDR1 and CDR2: DFQATT and SNEGSKA (reference sequence). V shed 5 bases and J 0 bases; nucleotides not matched to a gene: 4. CDR3 size: 13 residues. Establishment of the diagnosis relied upon clinical symptoms, serum thyroxine, TRAb, thyroid ultrasound and orbital computed tomography. PBMCs were isolated from an approximately 10 ml sample of fresh peripheral blood. In the case of this clonotype: Its antigen is as yet unknown.

Using RNA transcripts, the TCR beta CDR3 regions were amplified. First-round RT-PCR with HTBI primers preceded a second-round multiplex PCR. TCRdb itself ran the multiplex PCR reads through MiXCR, one entry per CDR3 protein. The sample has 740,000 or so distinct CDR3 sequences; 40% are singletons. This chain uses TRBV20-1 with TRBJ2-7, with 7 bases that match TRBD1. The sequencing input was peripheral blood. The TCR originated in an adult man with Graves' ophthalmopathy. CDR3 region: CSAWDSGSYEQYF. CDR3 DNA: TGCAGTGCTTGGGACAGCGGCTCCTACGAGCAGTACTTC.